A selection of T cell receptor beta chains follows, all from one sample in a study of long-term antiretroviral therapy in people with HIV. Repertoires were generated with immunoSEQ multiplex PCR, while TCRdb's copy carries only in-frame clones and drops some. The repertoire holds tens of thousands of clones, with 70% to 90% as singletons. Material: unsorted PBMCs, obtained around 4.5 years after starting antiretroviral therapy. Receptors were obtained from a man aged 30 to 45 with HIV. Both conserved end residues are part of each CDR3. A D gene is named only where the DNA matches it firmly. Size tells how often a clone was seen (once, few, many) or the class of an expanded clone, and some rows leave it out.

once	NA	TRBJ2-1	TRBV29-1	CSVGFTGVDEQFF	TGCAGCGTTGGCTTTACTGGTGTGGATGAGCAGTTCTTC
NA	NA	TRBJ2-2	TRBV12-5	CASGSRLLSQDTGELFF	TGTGCTAGTGGTTCGCGCCTTCTATCACAGGATACCGGGGAGCTGTTTTTT
NA	NA	TRBJ2-7	TRBV10-3	CAISLPGPTEQYF	TGTGCCATCAGTCTTCCAGGGCCAACCGAGCAGTACTTC
NA	TRBD1	TRBJ1-1	TRBV2	CASRDTGTGTEAFF	TGTGCCAGCAGAGACACCGGGACAGGGACTGAAGCTTTCTTT
NA	NA	TRBJ1-1	TRBV4-1	CASSQDGTNTEAFF	TGCGCCAGCAGCCAAGATGGGACGAACACTGAAGCTTTCTTT
NA	NA	TRBJ1-1	TRBV11-2	CASSLGTGNTEAFF	TGTGCCAGCAGCTTAGGAACAGGTAACACTGAAGCTTTCTTT
NA	NA	TRBJ2-3	TRBV13	CASSFYTDTQYF	TGTGCCAGCAGCTTTTACACAGATACGCAGTATTTT
NA	TRBD2	TRBJ2-1	TRBV7-3	CASSLRGTSGGPLNNEQFF	TGTGCCAGCAGCTTAAGGGGGACTAGCGGGGGACCACTTAACAATGAGCAGTTCTTC
NA	NA	TRBJ2-5	TRBV19	CASSSAAQETQYF	TGTGCCAGTAGCTCTGCGGCCCAAGAGACCCAGTACTTC
NA	NA	TRBJ2-7	TRBV4-2	CASSQQGRPYEQYF	TGTGCCAGCAGCCAACAGGGCAGGCCCTACGAGCAGTACTTC
NA	NA	TRBJ2-7	TRBV6-5	CASSPGDRYEQYF	TGTGCCAGCAGTCCCGGGGACCGCTACGAGCAGTACTTC
few	TRBD1	TRBJ2-1	TRBV29-1	CSVGDRVEEQFF	TGCAGCGTTGGAGACAGGGTTGAGGAGCAGTTCTTC
NA	NA	TRBJ2-5	TRBV4-3	CASSPSLGVQETQYF	TGCGCCAGCAGCCCCTCACTGGGGGTCCAAGAGACCCAGTACTTC
once	NA	TRBJ2-2	TRBV4-3	CASSQEGGGTGELFF	TGCGCCAGCAGCCAAGAGGGTGGGGGGACCGGGGAGCTGTTTTTT
NA	TRBD2	TRBJ2-7	TRBV7-9	CASSLGAGLAAPKGEQYF	TGTGCCAGCAGCTTAGGAGCGGGACTAGCGGCTCCTAAAGGCGAGCAGTACTTC
few	NA	TRBJ2-7	TRBV5-1	CASTNWAEGYEQYF	TGCGCCAGCACAAACTGGGCCGAGGGCTACGAGCAGTACTTC
NA	NA	TRBJ1-5	TRBV6-1	CASGQRNQPQHF	TGTGCCAGCGGACAGCGAAATCAGCCCCAGCATTTT
NA	NA	TRBJ2-7	TRBV19	CASSSPADSPYEQYF	TGTGCCAGTAGTTCCCCCGCGGACAGTCCCTACGAGCAGTACTTC
NA	NA	TRBJ1-5	TRBV28	CASSPGVEFRQPQHF	TGTGCCAGCAGTCCAGGGGTTGAGTTCCGTCAGCCCCAGCATTTT
NA	NA	TRBJ1-2	TRBV2	CASSEGQGDYTF	TGTGCCAGCAGTGAAGGCCAGGGAGACTACACCTTC
few	NA	TRBJ1-2	TRBV4-2	CASSPQMGRVEYGYTF	TGTGCCAGCAGCCCCCAAATGGGGCGGGTAGAGTATGGCTACACCTTC
NA	NA	TRBJ2-7	TRBV7-2	CASSLEATPSNEQYF	TGTGCCAGCAGCTTAGAAGCGACCCCAAGCAACGAGCAGTACTTC